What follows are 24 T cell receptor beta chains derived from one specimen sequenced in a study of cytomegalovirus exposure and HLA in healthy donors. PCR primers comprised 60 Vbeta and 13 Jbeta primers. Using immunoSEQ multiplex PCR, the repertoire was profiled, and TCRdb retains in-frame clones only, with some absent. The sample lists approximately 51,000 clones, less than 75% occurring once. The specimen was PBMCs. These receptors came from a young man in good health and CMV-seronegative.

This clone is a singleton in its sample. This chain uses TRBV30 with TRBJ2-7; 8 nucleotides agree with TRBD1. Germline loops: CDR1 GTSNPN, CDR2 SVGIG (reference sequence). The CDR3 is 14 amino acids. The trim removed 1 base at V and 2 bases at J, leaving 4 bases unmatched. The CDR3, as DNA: TGTGCCTGGAGTGGGACAGGGCGACCCTACGAGCAGTACTTC. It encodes CAWSGTGRPYEQYF.

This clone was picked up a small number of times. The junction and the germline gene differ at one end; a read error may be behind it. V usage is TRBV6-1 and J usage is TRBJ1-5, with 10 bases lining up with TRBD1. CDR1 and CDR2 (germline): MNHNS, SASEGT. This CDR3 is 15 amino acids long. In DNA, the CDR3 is TGTGCCAGCAGAGAAGGACAGGGGGGCAATCAGCCCCAGCATTTT. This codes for CASREGQGGNQPQHF.

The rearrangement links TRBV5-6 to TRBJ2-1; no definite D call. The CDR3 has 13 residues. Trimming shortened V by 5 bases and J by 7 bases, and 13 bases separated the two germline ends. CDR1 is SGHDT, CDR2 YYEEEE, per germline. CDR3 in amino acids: CASRLGWKNEQFF. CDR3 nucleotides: TGTGCCAGCAGGCTCGGGTGGAAAAATGAGCAGTTCTTC.

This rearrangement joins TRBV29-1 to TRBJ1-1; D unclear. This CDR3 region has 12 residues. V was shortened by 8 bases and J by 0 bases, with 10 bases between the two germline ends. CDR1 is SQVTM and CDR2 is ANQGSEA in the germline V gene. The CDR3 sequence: CSPSGLNTEAFF. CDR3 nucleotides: TGCAGCCCCTCTGGCCTGAACACTGAAGCTTTCTTT. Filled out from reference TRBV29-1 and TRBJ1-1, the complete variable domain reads SAVISQKPSRDICQRGTSLTIQCQVDSQVTMMFWYRQQPGQSLTLIATANQGSEATYESGFVIDKFPISRPNLTFSTLTVSNMSPEDSSIYLCSPSGLNTEAFFGQGTRLTVV.

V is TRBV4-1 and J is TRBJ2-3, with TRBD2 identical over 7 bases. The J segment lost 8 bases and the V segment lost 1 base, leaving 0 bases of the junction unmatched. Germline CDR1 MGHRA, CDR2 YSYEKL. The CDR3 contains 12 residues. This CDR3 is CASSQGGGTQYF. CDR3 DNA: TGCGCCAGCAGCCAAGGCGGGGGTACGCAGTATTTT.

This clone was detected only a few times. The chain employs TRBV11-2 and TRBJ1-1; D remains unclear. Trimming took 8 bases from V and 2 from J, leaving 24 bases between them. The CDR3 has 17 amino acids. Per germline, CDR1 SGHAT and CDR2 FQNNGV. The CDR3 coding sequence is TGTGCCAGCGGCTACAATAGACTCCCAAGAAGAAACACTGAAGCTTTCTTT. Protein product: CASGYNRLPRRNTEAFF. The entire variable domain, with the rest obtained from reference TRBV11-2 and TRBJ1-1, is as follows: EAGVAQSPRYKIIEKRQSVAFWCNPISGHATLYWYQQILGQGPKLLIQFQNNGVVDDSQLPKDRFSAERLKGVDSTLKIQPAKLEDSAVYLCASGYNRLPRRNTEAFFGQGTRLTVV.

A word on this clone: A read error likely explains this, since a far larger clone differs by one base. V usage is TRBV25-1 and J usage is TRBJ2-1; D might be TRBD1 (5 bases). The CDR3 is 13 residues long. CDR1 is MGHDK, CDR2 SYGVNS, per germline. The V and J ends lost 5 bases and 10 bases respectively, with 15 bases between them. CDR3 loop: CASSQFRVREQFF. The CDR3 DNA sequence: TGTGCCAGCAGTCAATTCAGGGTGAGGGAGCAGTTCTTC.

The CDR3 coding sequence is TGTGCCACCAGCGCACAGGGGGAAGGCACCGGGGAGCTGTTTTTT. It is translated as CATSAQGEGTGELFF. The chain employs TRBV15 and TRBJ2-2; 8 nucleotides match TRBD1. Germline trimming cut 5 bases from V and 4 bases from J; bases unmatched to any gene: 6. There are 15 residues in the CDR3. Germline lookup yields CDR1 LNHNV and CDR2 YYDKDF (reference sequence).

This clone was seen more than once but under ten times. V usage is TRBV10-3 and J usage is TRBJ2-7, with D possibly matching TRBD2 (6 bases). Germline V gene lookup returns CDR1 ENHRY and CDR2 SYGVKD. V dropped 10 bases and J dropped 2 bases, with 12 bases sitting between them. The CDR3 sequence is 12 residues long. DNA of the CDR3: TGTGCCACGCGGGACGGCGCCTACGAGCAGTACTTC. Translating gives CATRDGAYEQYF.

CDR3 residues: CASSVYVMDRREHQPQHF. DNA of the CDR3: TGCGCCAGCAGTGTGTATGTCATGGACAGGCGGGAACATCAGCCCCAGCATTTT. V usage is TRBV10-1 and J usage is TRBJ1-5; 7 bases match TRBD1. With V trimmed by 4 bases and J by 5 bases, 17 bases remained unmatched. CDR1 is WNHNN, CDR2 SYGVQD, per germline (reference sequence). This CDR3 region has 18 residues.

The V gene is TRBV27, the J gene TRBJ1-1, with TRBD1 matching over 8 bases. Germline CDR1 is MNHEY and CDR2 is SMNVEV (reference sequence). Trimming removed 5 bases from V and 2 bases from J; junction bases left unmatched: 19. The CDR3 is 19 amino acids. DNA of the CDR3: TGTGCCAGCAGTCTAAGAGGGACAGGCCTACAGCGGGTCAACACTGAAGCTTTCTTT. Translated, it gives CASSLRGTGLQRVNTEAFF.

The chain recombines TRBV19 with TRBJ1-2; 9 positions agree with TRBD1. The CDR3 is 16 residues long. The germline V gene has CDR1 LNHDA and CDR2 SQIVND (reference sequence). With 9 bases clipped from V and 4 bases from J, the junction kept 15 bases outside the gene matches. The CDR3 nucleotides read TGTGCCAGCAACAACCCCGGGACAGGGCCCCGCTATGGCTACACCTTC. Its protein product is CASNNPGTGPRYGYTF.

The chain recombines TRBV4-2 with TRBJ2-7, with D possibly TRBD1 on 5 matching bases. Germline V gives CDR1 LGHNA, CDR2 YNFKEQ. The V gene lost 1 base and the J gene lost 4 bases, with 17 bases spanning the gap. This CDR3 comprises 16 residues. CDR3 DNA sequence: TGTGCCAGCAGCCAAGGGTTCGGGCAGGGTGAGTACGAGCAGTACTTC. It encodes CASSQGFGQGEYEQYF.

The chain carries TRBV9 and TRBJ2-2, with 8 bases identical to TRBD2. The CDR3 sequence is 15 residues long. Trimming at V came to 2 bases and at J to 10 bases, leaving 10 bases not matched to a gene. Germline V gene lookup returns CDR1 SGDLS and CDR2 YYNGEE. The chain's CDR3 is CASSVGTSEFVELFF. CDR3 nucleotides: TGTGCCAGCAGCGTCGGGACTAGTGAGTTCGTGGAGCTGTTTTTT.

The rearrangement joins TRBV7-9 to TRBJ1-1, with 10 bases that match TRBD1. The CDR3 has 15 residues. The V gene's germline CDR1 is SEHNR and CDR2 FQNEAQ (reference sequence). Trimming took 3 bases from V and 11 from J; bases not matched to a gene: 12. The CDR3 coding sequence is TGTGCCAGCAGCTTTTATACCGGGACAGGGGATTCGGCTTTCTTT. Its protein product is CASSFYTGTGDSAFF.

As DNA, the CDR3 is TGTGCCAGCGTGAGCCAGGCCGACGAGCAGTACTTC. Protein sequence: CASVSQADEQYF. The V and J genes are TRBV25-1 and TRBJ2-7; D is unresolved. Germline CDR1 MGHDK, CDR2 SYGVNS. The V end lost 8 bases, the J end lost 5 bases, and 13 bases lay between the germline ends. The CDR3 length is 12 residues.

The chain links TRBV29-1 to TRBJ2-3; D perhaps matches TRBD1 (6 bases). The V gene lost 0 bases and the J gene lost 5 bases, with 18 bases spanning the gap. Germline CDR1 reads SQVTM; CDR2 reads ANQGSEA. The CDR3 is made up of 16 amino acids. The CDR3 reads CSVEDMGAHGEDTQYF. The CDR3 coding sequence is TGCAGCGTTGAAGATATGGGGGCCCACGGCGAAGATACGCAGTATTTT.

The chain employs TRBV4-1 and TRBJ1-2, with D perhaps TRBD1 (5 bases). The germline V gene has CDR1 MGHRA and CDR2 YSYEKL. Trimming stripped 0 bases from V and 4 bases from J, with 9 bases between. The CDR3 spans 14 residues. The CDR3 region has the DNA TGCGCCAGCAGCCAAGATGGGGGACTCTATGGCTACACCTTC. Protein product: CASSQDGGLYGYTF.

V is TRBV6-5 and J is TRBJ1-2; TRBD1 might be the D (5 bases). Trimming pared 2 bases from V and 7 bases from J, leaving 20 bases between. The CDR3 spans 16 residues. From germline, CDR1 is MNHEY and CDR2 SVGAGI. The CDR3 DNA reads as TGTGCCAGCAGTTACCACACAGTCGGGGGATATGTTGGCTACACCTTC. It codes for CASSYHTVGGYVGYTF.

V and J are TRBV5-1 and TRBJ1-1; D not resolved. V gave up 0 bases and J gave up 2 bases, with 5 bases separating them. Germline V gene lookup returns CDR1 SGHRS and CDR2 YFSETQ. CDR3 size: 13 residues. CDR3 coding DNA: TGCGCCAGCAGCTTGGGGCTTAACACTGAAGCTTTCTTT. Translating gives CASSLGLNTEAFF.

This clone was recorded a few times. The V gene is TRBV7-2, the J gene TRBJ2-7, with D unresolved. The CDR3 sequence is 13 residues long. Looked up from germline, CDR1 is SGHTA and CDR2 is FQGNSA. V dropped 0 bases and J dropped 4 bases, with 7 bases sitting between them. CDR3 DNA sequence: TGTGCCAGCAGCTTAGCCCCCCTATACGAGCAGTACTTC. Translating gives CASSLAPLYEQYF.

CDR3 amino acids: CASRSLGGGLNEQFF. The CDR3 nucleotides read TGTGCCAGCAGATCTCTAGGGGGGGGTTTAAATGAGCAGTTCTTC. V gene TRBV6-5 combines with J gene TRBJ2-1, with a tentative D call TRBD2 (7 bases). The germline gives CDR1 MNHEY, CDR2 SVGAGI. The V end lost 6 bases, the J end lost 7 bases, and 19 bases lay between the germline ends. The CDR3 has 15 residues.

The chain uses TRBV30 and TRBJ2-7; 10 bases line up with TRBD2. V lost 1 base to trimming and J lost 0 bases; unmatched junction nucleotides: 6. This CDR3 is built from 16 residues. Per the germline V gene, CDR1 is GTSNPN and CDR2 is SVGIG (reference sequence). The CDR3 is CAWSGLAGALSYEQYF. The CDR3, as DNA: TGTGCCTGGAGTGGACTAGCGGGCGCCCTCTCCTACGAGCAGTACTTC. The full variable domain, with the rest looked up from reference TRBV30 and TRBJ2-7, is SQTIHQWPATLVQPVGSPLSLECTVEGTSNPNLYWYRQAAGRGLQLLFYSVGIGQISSEVPQNLSASRPQDRQFILSSKKLLLSDSGFYLCAWSGLAGALSYEQYFGPGTRLTVT.

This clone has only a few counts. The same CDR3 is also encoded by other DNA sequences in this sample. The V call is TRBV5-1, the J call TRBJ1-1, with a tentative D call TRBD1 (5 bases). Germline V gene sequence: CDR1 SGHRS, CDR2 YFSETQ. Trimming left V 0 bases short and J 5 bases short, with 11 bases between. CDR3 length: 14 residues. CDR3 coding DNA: TGCGCCAGCAGCTTGGCCGGGGGGTATACTGAAGCTTTCTTT. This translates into CASSLAGGYTEAFF. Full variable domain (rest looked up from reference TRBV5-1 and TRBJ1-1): KAGVTQTPRYLIKTRGQQVTLSCSPISGHRSVSWYQQTPGQGLQFLFEYFSETQRNKGNFPGRFSGRQFSNSRSEMNVSTLELGDSALYLCASSLAGGYTEAFFGQGTRLTVV.